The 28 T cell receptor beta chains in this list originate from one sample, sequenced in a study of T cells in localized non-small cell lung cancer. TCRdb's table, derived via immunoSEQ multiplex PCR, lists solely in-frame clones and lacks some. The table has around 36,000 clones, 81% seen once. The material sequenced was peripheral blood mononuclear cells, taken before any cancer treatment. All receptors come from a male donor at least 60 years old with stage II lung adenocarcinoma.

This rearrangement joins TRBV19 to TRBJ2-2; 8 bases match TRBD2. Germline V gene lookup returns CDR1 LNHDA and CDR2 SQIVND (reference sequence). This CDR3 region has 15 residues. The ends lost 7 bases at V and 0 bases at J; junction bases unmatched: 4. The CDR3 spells CASKTLAANTGELFF. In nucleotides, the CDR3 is TGTGCCAGTAAGACACTAGCGGCGAACACCGGGGAGCTGTTTTTT.

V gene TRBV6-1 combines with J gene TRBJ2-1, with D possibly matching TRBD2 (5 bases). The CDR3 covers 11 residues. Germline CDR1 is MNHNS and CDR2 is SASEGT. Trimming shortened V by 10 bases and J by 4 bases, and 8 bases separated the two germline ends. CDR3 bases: TGTGCCACGGGAACTTACAATGAGCAGTTCTTC. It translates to CATGTYNEQFF.

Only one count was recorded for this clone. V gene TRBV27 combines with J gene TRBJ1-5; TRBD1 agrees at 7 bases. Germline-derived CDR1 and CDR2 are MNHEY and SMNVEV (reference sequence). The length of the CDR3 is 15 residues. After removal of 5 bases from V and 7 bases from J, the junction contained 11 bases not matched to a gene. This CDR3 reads CASSPLGGGGQPQHF. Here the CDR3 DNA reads TGTGCCAGCAGTCCCCTAGGAGGGGGCGGACAGCCCCAGCATTTT.

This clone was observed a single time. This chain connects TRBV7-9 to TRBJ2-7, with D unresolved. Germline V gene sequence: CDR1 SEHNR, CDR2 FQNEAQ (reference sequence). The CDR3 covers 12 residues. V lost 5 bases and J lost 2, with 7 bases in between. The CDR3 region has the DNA TGTGCCAGCAGCATCGAACCCTACGAGCAGTACTTC. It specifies CASSIEPYEQYF.

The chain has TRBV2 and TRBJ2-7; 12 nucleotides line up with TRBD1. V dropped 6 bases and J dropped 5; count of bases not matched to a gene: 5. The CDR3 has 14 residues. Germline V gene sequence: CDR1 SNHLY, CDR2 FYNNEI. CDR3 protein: CASRGTGGRDEQYF. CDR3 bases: TGTGCCAGCAGGGGGACAGGGGGCAGAGACGAGCAGTACTTC.

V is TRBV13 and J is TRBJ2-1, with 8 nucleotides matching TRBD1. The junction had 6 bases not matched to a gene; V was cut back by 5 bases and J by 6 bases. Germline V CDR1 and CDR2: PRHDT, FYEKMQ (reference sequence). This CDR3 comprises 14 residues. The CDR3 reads CASSALGQGNEQFF. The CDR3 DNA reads TGTGCCAGCAGCGCTCTCGGACAGGGCAATGAGCAGTTCTTC.

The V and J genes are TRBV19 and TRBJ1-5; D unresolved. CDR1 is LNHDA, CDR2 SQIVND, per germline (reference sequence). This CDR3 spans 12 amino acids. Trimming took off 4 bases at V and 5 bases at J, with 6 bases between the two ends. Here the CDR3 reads CASSTWDQPQHF. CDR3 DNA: TGTGCCAGTAGTACCTGGGATCAGCCCCAGCATTTT.

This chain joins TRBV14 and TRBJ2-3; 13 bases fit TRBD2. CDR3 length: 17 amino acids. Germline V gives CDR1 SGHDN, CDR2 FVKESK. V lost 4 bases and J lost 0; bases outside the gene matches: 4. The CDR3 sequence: CASSPTSGRPSTDTQYF. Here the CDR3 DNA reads TGTGCCAGCAGCCCGACTAGCGGGAGGCCGAGCACAGATACGCAGTATTTT.

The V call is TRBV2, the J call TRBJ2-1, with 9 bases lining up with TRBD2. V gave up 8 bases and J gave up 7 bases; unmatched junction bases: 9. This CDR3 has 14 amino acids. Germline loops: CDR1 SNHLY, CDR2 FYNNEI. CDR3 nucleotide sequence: TGTGCCAGCGGGTATCGCGGGAGGGGGAATGAGCAGTTCTTC. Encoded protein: CASGYRGRGNEQFF.

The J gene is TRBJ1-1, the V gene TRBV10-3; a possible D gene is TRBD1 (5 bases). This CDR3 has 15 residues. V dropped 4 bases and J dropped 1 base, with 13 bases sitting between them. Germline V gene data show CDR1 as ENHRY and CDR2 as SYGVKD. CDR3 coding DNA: TGTGCCATCAGTGCGCCGGACATTCAGAACACTGAAGCTTTCTTT. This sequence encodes CAISAPDIQNTEAFF.

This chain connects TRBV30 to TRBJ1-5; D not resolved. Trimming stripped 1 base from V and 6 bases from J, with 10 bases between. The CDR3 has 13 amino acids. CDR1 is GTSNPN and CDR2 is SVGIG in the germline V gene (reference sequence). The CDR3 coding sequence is TGTGCCTGGAGTGCATCCCTCGGTCAGCCCCAGCATTTT. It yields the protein CAWSASLGQPQHF.

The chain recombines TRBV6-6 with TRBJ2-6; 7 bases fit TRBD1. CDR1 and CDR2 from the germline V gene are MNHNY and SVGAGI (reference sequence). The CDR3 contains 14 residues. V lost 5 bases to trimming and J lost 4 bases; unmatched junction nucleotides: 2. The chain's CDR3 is CASSTGAGANVLTF. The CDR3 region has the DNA TGTGCCAGCAGTACAGGGGCCGGGGCCAACGTCCTGACTTTC.

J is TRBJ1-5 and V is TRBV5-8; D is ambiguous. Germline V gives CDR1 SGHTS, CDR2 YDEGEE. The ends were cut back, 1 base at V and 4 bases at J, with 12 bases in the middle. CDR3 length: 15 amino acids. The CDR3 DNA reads TGTGCCAGCAGCTTGCTGACCAGCACAAATCAGCCCCAGCATTTT. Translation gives CASSLLTSTNQPQHF.

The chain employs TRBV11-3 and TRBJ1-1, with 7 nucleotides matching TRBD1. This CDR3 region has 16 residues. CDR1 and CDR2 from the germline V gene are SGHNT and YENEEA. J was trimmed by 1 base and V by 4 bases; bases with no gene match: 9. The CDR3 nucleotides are TGTGCCAGCAGCTCCCTCACAGGGGAGACGAACACTGAAGCTTTCTTT. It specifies CASSSLTGETNTEAFF.

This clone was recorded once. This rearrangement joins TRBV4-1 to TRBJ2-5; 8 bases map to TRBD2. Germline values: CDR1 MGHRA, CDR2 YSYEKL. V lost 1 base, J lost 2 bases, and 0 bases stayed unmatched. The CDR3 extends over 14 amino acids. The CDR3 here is CASSQAGGQETQYF. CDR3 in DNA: TGCGCCAGCAGCCAAGCGGGGGGGCAAGAGACCCAGTACTTC.

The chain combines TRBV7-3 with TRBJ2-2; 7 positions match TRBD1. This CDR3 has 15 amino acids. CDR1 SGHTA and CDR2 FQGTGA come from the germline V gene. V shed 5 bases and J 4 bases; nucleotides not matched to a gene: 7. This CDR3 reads CASSRGPGGTGELFF. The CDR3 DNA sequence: TGTGCCAGCAGCCGAGGACCAGGGGGCACCGGGGAGCTGTTTTTT.

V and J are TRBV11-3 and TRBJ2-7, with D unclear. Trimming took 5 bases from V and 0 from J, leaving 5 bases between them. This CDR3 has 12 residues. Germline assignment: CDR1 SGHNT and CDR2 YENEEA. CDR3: CASSPNSYEQYF. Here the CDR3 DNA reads TGTGCCAGCAGCCCGAACTCCTACGAGCAGTACTTC.

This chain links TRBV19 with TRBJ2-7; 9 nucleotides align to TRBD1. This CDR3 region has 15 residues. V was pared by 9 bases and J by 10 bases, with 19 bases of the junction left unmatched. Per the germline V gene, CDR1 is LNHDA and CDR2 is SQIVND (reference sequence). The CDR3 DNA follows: TGTGCCAGCAAGTCCACAAGACAGGGGGGCTATGAACAGTACTTC. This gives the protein CASKSTRQGGYEQYF.

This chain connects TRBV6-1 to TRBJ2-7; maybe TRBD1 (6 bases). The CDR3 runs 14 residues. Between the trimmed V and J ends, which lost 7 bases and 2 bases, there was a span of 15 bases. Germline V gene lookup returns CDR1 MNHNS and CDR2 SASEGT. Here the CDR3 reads CASTLEDSTYEQYF. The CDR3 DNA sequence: TGTGCCAGCACCCTAGAGGACAGCACCTACGAGCAGTACTTC.

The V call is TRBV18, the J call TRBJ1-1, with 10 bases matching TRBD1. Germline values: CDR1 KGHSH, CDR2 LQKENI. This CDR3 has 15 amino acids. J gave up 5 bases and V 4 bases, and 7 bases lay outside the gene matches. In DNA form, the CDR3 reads TGTGCCAGCTCACAGACAGGGGGCGAGAGAACTGAAGCTTTCTTT. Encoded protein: CASSQTGGERTEAFF. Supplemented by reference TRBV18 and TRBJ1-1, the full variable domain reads NAGVMQNPRHLVRRRGQEARLRCSPMKGHSHVYWYRQLPEEGLKFMVYLQKENIIDESGMPKERFSAEFPKEGPSILRIQQVVRGDSAAYFCASSQTGGERTEAFFGQGTRLTVV.

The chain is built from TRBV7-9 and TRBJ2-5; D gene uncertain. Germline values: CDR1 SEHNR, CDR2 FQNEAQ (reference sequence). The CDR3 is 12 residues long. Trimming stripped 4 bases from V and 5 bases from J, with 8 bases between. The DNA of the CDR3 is TGTGCCAGCAGCTCGACCCGGGAGACCCAGTACTTC. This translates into CASSSTRETQYF.

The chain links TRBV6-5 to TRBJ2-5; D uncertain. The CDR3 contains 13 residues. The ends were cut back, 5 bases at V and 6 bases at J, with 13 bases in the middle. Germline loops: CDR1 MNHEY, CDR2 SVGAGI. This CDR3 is CASSQRTPKTQYF. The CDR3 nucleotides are TGTGCCAGCAGTCAACGTACGCCAAAGACCCAGTACTTC.

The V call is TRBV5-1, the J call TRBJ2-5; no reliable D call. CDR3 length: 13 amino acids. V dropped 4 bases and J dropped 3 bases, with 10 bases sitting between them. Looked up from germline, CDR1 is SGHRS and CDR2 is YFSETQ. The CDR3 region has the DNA TGCGCCAGCAGCCGCAGGACGGAAGAGACCCAGTACTTC. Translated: CASSRRTEETQYF. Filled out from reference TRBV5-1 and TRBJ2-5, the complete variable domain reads KAGVTQTPRYLIKTRGQQVTLSCSPISGHRSVSWYQQTPGQGLQFLFEYFSETQRNKGNFPGRFSGRQFSNSRSEMNVSTLELGDSALYLCASSRRTEETQYFGPGTRLLVL.

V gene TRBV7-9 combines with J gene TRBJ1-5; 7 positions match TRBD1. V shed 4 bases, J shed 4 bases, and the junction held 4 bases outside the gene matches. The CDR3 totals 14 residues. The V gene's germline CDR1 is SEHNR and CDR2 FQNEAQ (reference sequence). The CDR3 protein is CASSYDRVNQPQHF. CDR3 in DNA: TGTGCCAGCAGCTATGACAGGGTAAATCAGCCCCAGCATTTT.

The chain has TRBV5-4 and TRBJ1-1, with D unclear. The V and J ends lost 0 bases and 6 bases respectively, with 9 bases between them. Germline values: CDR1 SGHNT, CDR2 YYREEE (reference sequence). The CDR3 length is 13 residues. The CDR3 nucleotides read TGTGCCAGCAGCTTGGGAAGGAGGGCTGAAGCTTTCTTT. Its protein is CASSLGRRAEAFF.

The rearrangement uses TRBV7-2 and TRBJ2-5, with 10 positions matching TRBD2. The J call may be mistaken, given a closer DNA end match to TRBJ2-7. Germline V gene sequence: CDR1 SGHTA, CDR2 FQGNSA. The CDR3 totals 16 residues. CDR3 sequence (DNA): TGTGCCAGCAGCTCCCAAAGCGGGGGGGTATCCTACGAGCAGTACTTC. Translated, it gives CASSSQSGGVSYEQYF.

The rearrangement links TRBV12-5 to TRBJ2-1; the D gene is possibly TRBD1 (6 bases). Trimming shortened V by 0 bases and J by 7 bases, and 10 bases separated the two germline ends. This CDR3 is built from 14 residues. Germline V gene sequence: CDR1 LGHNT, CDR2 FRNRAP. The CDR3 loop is CASGLVQRGNEQFF. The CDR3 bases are TGTGCTAGTGGTTTGGTACAAAGGGGGAATGAGCAGTTCTTC.

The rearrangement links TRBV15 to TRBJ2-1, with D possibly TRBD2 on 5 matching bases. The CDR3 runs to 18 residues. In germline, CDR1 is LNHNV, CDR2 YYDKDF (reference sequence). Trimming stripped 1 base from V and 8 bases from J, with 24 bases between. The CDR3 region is CATSRGDSAGRVFHEQFF. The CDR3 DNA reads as TGTGCCACCAGCAGAGGTGATTCGGCGGGCCGAGTGTTCCATGAGCAGTTCTTC.